These 26 T cell receptor beta chains were all obtained from the same sample, sequenced in a study of T-cell memory formation after mild COVID-19. TCRdb re-called the 5' RACE reads with MiXCR, one entry per CDR3 protein. This table holds 190,000 or so distinct CDR3 sequences, over 20% found once. The sequencing sample was made of PBMCs or a T cell subset sorted from them (not recorded which). All receptors come from an adult woman who had mild COVID-19 (a few samples of this study predate the infection). Cell type and time point are not known.

This chain uses TRBV29-1 with TRBJ1-2; possible D gene TRBD1, 6 bases. The CDR3 has 14 amino acids. CDR1 and CDR2 from the germline V gene are SQVTM and ANQGSEA. The CDR3 sequence is CSAEGQSSTGGYTF. DNA of the CDR3: TGCAGTGCCGAAGGACAGAGTTCCACGGGGGGCTACACCTTC.

This clonotype occurred a few times. J is TRBJ2-7 and V is TRBV12-3 or TRBV12-4; perhaps TRBD2 as D (6 bases). Trimming pared 4 bases from V and 5 bases from J, leaving 12 bases between. The CDR3 has 13 residues. CDR3 loop: CASSSYGSDEQYF. The CDR3 nucleotides read TGTGCCAGCAGTTCTTACGGGAGCGACGAGCAGTACTTC.

The rearrangement joins TRBV27 to TRBJ2-7; D not resolved. The germline V gene encodes CDR1 MNHEY and CDR2 SMNVEV (reference sequence). The V end was cut by 3 bases, the J end by 1 base, with 10 bases between. CDR3 length: 14 residues. For the CDR3, the DNA is TGTGCCAGCAGTTTGAGTAAGGGTTCCTACGAGCAGTACTTC. Translated, it gives CASSLSKGSYEQYF.

The CDR3 DNA is TGTGCCAGTAGTCGTTACACTGAAGCTTTCTTT. This translates into CASSRYTEAFF. V usage is TRBV19 and J usage is TRBJ1-1; no definite D call. This CDR3 region has 11 residues. Germline lookup yields CDR1 LNHDA and CDR2 SQIVND (reference sequence). The ends were cut back, 5 bases at V and 3 bases at J, with 4 bases in the middle.

The chain uses TRBV5-1 and TRBJ2-5; 7 positions match TRBD1. The CDR3 has 16 residues. CDR1 is SGHRS and CDR2 is YFSETQ in the germline V gene. V was pared by 3 bases and J by 1 base, with 9 bases of the junction left unmatched. The CDR3 coding sequence is TGCGCCAGCAGCTCGGACAGGTATTTGGTCCAAGAGACCCAGTACTTC. Its translation is CASSSDRYLVQETQYF.

V is TRBV20-1 and J is TRBJ2-1; TRBD1 agrees at 10 bases. J was trimmed by 0 bases and V by 3 bases; bases with no gene match: 5. The CDR3 is 16 residues long. CDR1 DFQATT and CDR2 SNEGSKA come from the germline V gene (reference sequence). The CDR3 DNA is TGCAGTGCTAGGCCATGGACAGGGGGCTCCTACAATGAGCAGTTCTTC. Translating gives CSARPWTGGSYNEQFF.

This clonotype was counted a few times. The rearrangement links TRBV9 to TRBJ2-1; weak D call: TRBD1 (6 bases). The CDR3 is 16 amino acids. Trimming pared 2 bases from V and 7 bases from J, leaving 19 bases between. CDR1 and CDR2 (germline): SGDLS, YYNGEE. The CDR3 here is CASSVTQGPVENEQFF. The DNA for the CDR3 is TGTGCCAGCAGCGTGACACAGGGTCCTGTCGAGAATGAGCAGTTCTTC. Supplemented by reference TRBV9 and TRBJ2-1, the full variable domain reads DSGVTQTPKHLITATGQRVTLRCSPRSGDLSVYWYQQSLDQGLQFLIQYYNGEERAKGNILERFSAQQFPDLHSELNLSSLELGDSALYFCASSVTQGPVENEQFFGPGTRLTVL.

This clonotype showed up just a few times. The chain employs TRBV29-1 and TRBJ2-1; D may be TRBD2 (5 bases). CDR3 length: 12 amino acids. Germline V gene lookup returns CDR1 SQVTM and CDR2 ANQGSEA. Trimming cost V 7 bases and J 3 bases, with 10 bases left between them. The CDR3 coding sequence is TGCAGCGCCCCTCGGGGCTACAATGAGCAGTTCTTC. Encoded protein: CSAPRGYNEQFF.

The chain is built from TRBV20-1 and TRBJ2-7; D gene unclear. Trimming removed 6 bases from V and 4 bases from J, with 10 bases in between. Looked up from germline, CDR1 is DFQATT and CDR2 is SNEGSKA (reference sequence). The CDR3 runs to 11 residues. In nucleotides, the CDR3 is TGCAGTGCACCTAGGGAATACGAGCAGTACTTC. It specifies CSAPREYEQYF.

The sample holds a few counts of this clonotype. This chain's CDR3 is CSVEVAGITTYEQYF. In DNA form, the CDR3 reads TGCAGCGTTGAAGTGGCAGGGATTACTACCTACGAGCAGTACTTC. J is TRBJ2-7 and V is TRBV29-1, with D possibly TRBD1 on 5 matching bases. Trimming took off 1 base at V and 2 bases at J, with 15 bases between the two ends. The CDR3 contains 15 residues. Germline V gene data show CDR1 as SQVTM and CDR2 as ANQGSEA.

CDR3 coding DNA: TGTGCCAGCAGTTATCGATTTAGACAGGGGGACACCGGGGAGCTGTTTTTT. Protein sequence: CASSYRFRQGDTGELFF. The chain is built from TRBV6-5 and TRBJ2-2, with 9 bases fitting TRBD1. Per germline, CDR1 MNHEY and CDR2 SVGAGI. The CDR3 extends over 17 amino acids. V was clipped by 3 bases and J by 3 bases; unmatched bases: 8.

In this sample, this clonotype turned up a few times. This sequence joins TRBV18 and TRBJ1-4, with TRBD1 as a possible D gene (5 bases). V was pared by 3 bases and J by 5 bases, with 10 bases between. CDR3 length: 14 residues. Germline-derived CDR1 and CDR2 are KGHSH and LQKENI. The CDR3 DNA is TGTGCCAGCTCACCCAGGGCTAGAAATGAAAAACTGTTTTTT. It translates to CASSPRARNEKLFF.

The chain employs TRBV5-6 and TRBJ2-5; D is unclear. V dropped 4 bases and J dropped 2 bases, with 12 bases sitting between them. Germline V gene lookup returns CDR1 SGHDT and CDR2 YYEEEE. There are 14 residues in the CDR3. The CDR3 region is CASSPILEQETQYF. The CDR3 bases are TGTGCCAGCAGCCCAATCCTCGAACAAGAGACCCAGTACTTC.

There are a few counts of this clonotype. The genes are TRBV5-1 and TRBJ2-1, with 9 bases aligning to TRBD1. This CDR3 has 15 residues. Germline V gene sequence: CDR1 SGHRS, CDR2 YFSETQ. V lost 1 base and J lost 5; bases outside the gene matches: 4. The CDR3 region has the DNA TGCGCCAGCAGCTTGTCGGGACAGGGAAACAATGAGCAGTTCTTC. Encoded protein: CASSLSGQGNNEQFF.

This clonotype showed up just a few times. The V call is TRBV4-3, the J call TRBJ2-5; TRBD1 matches 9 bases. Germline lookup yields CDR1 LGHNA and CDR2 YSLEER. V lost 4 bases and J lost 4; bases outside the gene matches: 4. This CDR3 comprises 14 residues. Here the CDR3 reads CASSPGTGLETQYF. As DNA, the CDR3 is TGCGCCAGCAGCCCCGGGACAGGGTTAGAGACCCAGTACTTC.

The rearrangement uses TRBV14 and TRBJ2-7, with D possibly being TRBD2 (5 bases). The CDR3 has 17 residues. Germline assignment: CDR1 SGHDN and CDR2 FVKESK. V dropped 4 bases and J dropped 2 bases, with 21 bases sitting between them. DNA of the CDR3: TGTGCCAGCAGCCCGGGCCCCCGGCGGGTCTTGCCCTACGAGCAGTACTTC. Translated, it gives CASSPGPRRVLPYEQYF.

The chain has TRBV15 and TRBJ1-3; D remains unclear. Deletions cut 0 bases from V and 4 bases from J, with 13 bases between. This CDR3 contains 16 residues. Germline CDR1 reads LNHNV; CDR2 reads YYDKDF (reference sequence). The CDR3, as DNA: TGTGCCACCAGCAGAGATCTAAGTCTAGGCGGAAACACCATATATTTT. It codes for CATSRDLSLGGNTIYF.

This clonotype came up a few times. V gene TRBV4-3 combines with J gene TRBJ2-7; D not certain. The length of the CDR3 is 15 residues. V was cut by 0 bases and J by 2 bases, with 11 bases left in between. CDR1 is LGHNA, CDR2 YSLEER, per germline. CDR3 DNA sequence: TGCGCCAGCAGCCAAGATCGTGGACCTACCTACGAGCAGTACTTC. Its translation is CASSQDRGPTYEQYF.

The chain employs TRBV29-1 and TRBJ1-1; weak D call: TRBD1 (6 bases). CDR1 SQVTM and CDR2 ANQGSEA come from the germline V gene. The V gene lost 4 bases and the J gene lost 6 bases, with 15 bases spanning the gap. CDR3 size: 13 residues. The chain's CDR3 is CSVGGGVVPEAFF. CDR3 nucleotide sequence: TGCAGCGTTGGGGGGGGCGTTGTCCCTGAAGCTTTCTTT. The entire variable domain, with the rest obtained from reference TRBV29-1 and TRBJ1-1, is as follows: SAVISQKPSRDICQRGTSLTIQCQVDSQVTMMFWYRQQPGQSLTLIATANQGSEATYESGFVIDKFPISRPNLTFSTLTVSNMSPEDSSIYLCSVGGGVVPEAFFGQGTRLTVV.

CDR3 nucleotide sequence: TGTGCCAGCGGGGAGGGACCTTCAGGGCACGAGCAGTACTTC. This gives the protein CASGEGPSGHEQYF. This rearrangement joins TRBV9 to TRBJ2-7; 7 bases agree with TRBD2. This CDR3 region has 14 residues. Trimming took 7 bases from V and 5 from J; bases not matched to a gene: 12. Germline values: CDR1 SGDLS, CDR2 YYNGEE.

The genes are TRBV20-1 and TRBJ2-3; D is perhaps TRBD1 or TRBD2 (5 bases each). This CDR3 is 15 amino acids long. CDR1 and CDR2 from the germline V gene are DFQATT and SNEGSKA (reference sequence). Deletions cut 4 bases from V and 2 bases from J, with 16 bases between. CDR3 loop: CSATNWGFPTDTQYF. In DNA form, the CDR3 reads TGCAGTGCTACCAATTGGGGGTTTCCCACAGATACGCAGTATTTT.

This clonotype was picked up a small number of times. The chain is built from TRBV6-4 and TRBJ2-4; 7 nucleotides match TRBD2. CDR1 is MRHNA, CDR2 SNTAGT, per germline. V was clipped by 7 bases and J by 1 base; unmatched bases: 16. The CDR3 has 18 amino acids. This CDR3 reads CASTWWREQRWAKNIQYF. Written as DNA, the CDR3 is TGTGCCAGCACGTGGTGGCGGGAGCAGAGGTGGGCCAAAAACATTCAGTACTTC.

This clonotype was recorded a few times. The V gene is TRBV4-2, the J gene TRBJ2-7, with TRBD2 matching 10 bases. This CDR3 contains 18 residues. CDR1 and CDR2 from the germline V gene are LGHNA and YNFKEQ. The J segment lost 1 base and the V segment lost 0 bases, leaving 9 bases of the junction unmatched. Here the CDR3 DNA reads TGTGCCAGCAGCCAAGATCCCGCCTTACTAGCGGGGTCCTACGAGCAGTACTTC. Its translation: CASSQDPALLAGSYEQYF.

There are a few counts of this clonotype. V and J are TRBV7-8 and TRBJ2-1, with D tentatively TRBD2 (7 bases). Germline V CDR1 and CDR2: SGHVS, FQNEAQ. V lost 3 bases, J lost 4 bases, and 22 bases lay in between. CDR3 length: 18 amino acids. CDR3 sequence reads: CASSFRVGGRERYNEQFF. CDR3 coding DNA: TGTGCCAGCAGCTTCAGAGTGGGGGGGCGGGAGCGTTACAATGAGCAGTTCTTC.

V gene TRBV6-5 combines with J gene TRBJ2-3; 13 bases are a match to TRBD2. Per the germline V gene, CDR1 is MNHEY and CDR2 is SVGAGI. The CDR3 consists of 17 residues. V shed 5 bases, J shed 2 bases, and the junction held 7 bases outside the gene matches. CDR3 nucleotides: TGTGCCAGCAGTAAACCGGGACTAGCGGGAAACACAGATACGCAGTATTTT. Its translation: CASSKPGLAGNTDTQYF.

The V call is TRBV20-1, the J call TRBJ2-3, with 11 bases identical to TRBD2. The CDR3 consists of 18 residues. Trimming removed 0 bases from V and 4 bases from J; junction bases left unmatched: 12. The germline V gene encodes CDR1 DFQATT and CDR2 SNEGSKA (reference sequence). In DNA form, the CDR3 reads TGCAGTGCTAGAGAGGGTAGCGGGAGGGCCGGGGATGCAGATACGCAGTATTTT. Amino acid sequence: CSAREGSGRAGDADTQYF.